A single sample is the source of the 17 T cell receptor beta chains below, sequenced in a study of cytomegalovirus exposure and HLA in healthy donors. The table came from immunoSEQ multiplex PCR; TCRdb's copy has only in-frame clones and leaves some out. The sample includes 140,000 or so clones, roughly 87% seen only once; the top ten take about 4.9%. The sequenced sample consisted of PBMCs. The receptors shown here come from a man aged 18 to 35 in good health and CMV-seropositive.

The rearrangement uses TRBV9 and TRBJ2-1; 9 bases match TRBD2. CDR1 is SGDLS, CDR2 YYNGEE, per germline. The CDR3 sequence is 18 residues long. V trimming: 0 bases; J trimming: 3 bases; junction bases outside the gene matches: 10. The CDR3: CASSVEAGGPLVYNEQFF. In DNA form, the CDR3 reads TGTGCCAGCAGCGTAGAAGCGGGGGGACCCCTTGTCTACAATGAGCAGTTCTTC.

The V and J genes are TRBV2 and TRBJ2-7; a weak D match, TRBD1 (5 bases). The CDR3 spans 14 residues. Germline lookup yields CDR1 SNHLY and CDR2 FYNNEI. V dropped 6 bases and J dropped 3 bases, with 15 bases sitting between them. CDR3 sequence (DNA): TGTGCCAGCAGACAGGACCCGGAACACTACGAGCAGTACTTC. Encoded protein: CASRQDPEHYEQYF. Full variable domain (remainder filled in from reference TRBV2 and TRBJ2-7): EPEVTQTPSHQVTQMGQEVILRCVPISNHLYFYWYRQILGQKVEFLVSFYNNEISEKSEIFDDQFSVERPDGSNFTLKIRSTKLEDSAMYFCASRQDPEHYEQYFGPGTRLTVT.

The chain joins TRBV7-6 to TRBJ2-2; D is ambiguous. V lost 1 base to trimming and J lost 8 bases, with 5 bases between them. The germline V gene has CDR1 SGHVS and CDR2 FNYEAQ. The CDR3 has 12 residues. This chain's CDR3 is CASSLVEGELFF. The CDR3 nucleotides read TGTGCCAGCAGCTTAGTGGAGGGGGAGCTGTTTTTT.

This sequence joins TRBV6-6 and TRBJ2-3; possible D gene TRBD1, 6 bases. Germline V gene sequence: CDR1 MNHNY, CDR2 SVGAGI (reference sequence). The germline V and J ends were trimmed by 5 bases and 1 base, with 16 bases remaining between them. There are 16 residues in the CDR3. This CDR3 reads CASSPPGVVGTDTQYF. CDR3 nucleotide sequence: TGTGCCAGCAGTCCTCCAGGGGTGGTGGGCACAGATACGCAGTATTTT.

This clone was detected once. The rearrangement links TRBV4-1 to TRBJ1-3; 8 bases are shared with TRBD1. The CDR3 length is 17 residues. Germline V gene lookup returns CDR1 MGHRA and CDR2 YSYEKL. J lost 0 bases, V lost 4 bases, and 8 bases had no gene match. The CDR3 nucleotides read TGCGCCAGCAGCCTGGGAGTAACAGGGGGCTCTGGAAACACCATATATTTT. This sequence encodes CASSLGVTGGSGNTIYF.

This clone showed up just once. V and J are TRBV6-4 and TRBJ1-1; 11 bases are shared with TRBD1. The CDR3 totals 15 residues. Germline CDR1 reads MRHNA; CDR2 reads SNTAGT. V lost 3 bases, J lost 4 bases, and 4 bases stayed unmatched. CDR3 bases: TGTGCCAGCAGTGAGTCCGGGACAGGGGGCACTGAAGCTTTCTTT. Amino acids: CASSESGTGGTEAFF.

The genes are TRBV7-2 and TRBJ2-4; 7 nucleotides match TRBD1. Germline V CDR1 and CDR2: SGHTA, FQGNSA. The CDR3 has 13 amino acids. V lost 5 bases to trimming and J lost 5 bases; unmatched junction nucleotides: 3. The CDR3 region is CASSAGTENIQYF. Written as DNA, the CDR3 is TGTGCCAGCAGCGCCGGGACAGAAAACATTCAGTACTTC.

This clone was seen only once. The rearrangement joins TRBV28 to TRBJ2-7; the match to TRBD1 covers 8 bases. V gave up 5 bases and J gave up 5 bases; unmatched junction bases: 8. The germline gives CDR1 MDHEN, CDR2 SYDVKM. The CDR3 extends over 14 amino acids. DNA for the CDR3: TGTGCCAGCAGTCTCAGGGGGCAGGAGGACGAGCAGTACTTC. Amino acid sequence: CASSLRGQEDEQYF.

V gene TRBV28 combines with J gene TRBJ1-5, with 7 positions matching TRBD1. The CDR3 has 16 residues. Looked up from germline, CDR1 is MDHEN and CDR2 is SYDVKM. Trimming took 3 bases from V and 3 from J; bases not matched to a gene: 8. CDR3 bases: TGTGCCAGCAGTTTTTCGGAGGGGGCGAACAATCAGCCCCAGCATTTT. Amino acid sequence: CASSFSEGANNQPQHF.

This chain links TRBV9 with TRBJ1-1, with no clear D. The CDR3 is 13 residues long. Germline V gives CDR1 SGDLS, CDR2 YYNGEE. V lost 0 bases and J lost 11, with 14 bases in between. The CDR3 reads CASSVDLGRDAFF. The CDR3 nucleotides read TGTGCCAGCAGCGTAGACTTAGGGAGAGATGCTTTCTTT.

This chain uses TRBV5-1 with TRBJ1-1; 8 nucleotides line up with TRBD1. The CDR3 spans 16 residues. The ends lost 0 bases at V and 0 bases at J; junction bases unmatched: 4. Germline loops: CDR1 SGHRS, CDR2 YFSETQ. CDR3 sequence: CASSLGTGGLNTEAFF. The DNA for the CDR3 is TGCGCCAGCAGCTTGGGAACAGGGGGATTGAACACTGAAGCTTTCTTT. Using reference TRBV5-1 and TRBJ1-1 for the parts outside the CDR3, the full variable domain is KAGVTQTPRYLIKTRGQQVTLSCSPISGHRSVSWYQQTPGQGLQFLFEYFSETQRNKGNFPGRFSGRQFSNSRSEMNVSTLELGDSALYLCASSLGTGGLNTEAFFGQGTRLTVV.

This clone showed up just once. The rearrangement joins TRBV7-8 to TRBJ2-2, with 10 nucleotides matching TRBD2. Germline V gene sequence: CDR1 SGHVS, CDR2 FQNEAQ. J gave up 6 bases and V 4 bases, and 8 bases lay outside the gene matches. This CDR3 spans 16 amino acids. CDR3 protein: CASSSQREGFSGELFF. In nucleotides, the CDR3 is TGTGCCAGCAGCTCTCAGCGGGAGGGATTCTCCGGGGAGCTGTTTTTT.

The chain combines TRBV15 with TRBJ1-1; a possible D gene is TRBD1 (6 bases). Trimming pared 5 bases from V and 7 bases from J, leaving 20 bases between. The germline V gene has CDR1 LNHNV and CDR2 YYDKDF (reference sequence). This CDR3 is 15 amino acids long. The CDR3 nucleotides are TGTGCCACCAGCCCCCGTGAGGGGGAAGTGAATGAAGCTTTCTTT. This encodes CATSPREGEVNEAFF.

The V gene is TRBV5-1, the J gene TRBJ1-2; D is ambiguous. CDR1 and CDR2 from the germline V gene are SGHRS and YFSETQ. The germline V and J ends were trimmed by 4 bases and 8 bases, with 12 bases remaining between them. This CDR3 is built from 12 residues. CDR3 amino acids: CASSPSGEGYTF. The CDR3 nucleotides are TGCGCCAGCAGCCCCTCCGGGGAGGGCTACACCTTC.

This sequence joins TRBV5-1 and TRBJ1-1; 7 nucleotides line up with TRBD1. The CDR3 has 16 residues. After removal of 3 bases from V and 1 base from J, the junction contained 9 bases not matched to a gene. The germline V gene has CDR1 SGHRS and CDR2 YFSETQ. CDR3 region: CASSSLNRGANTEAFF. For the CDR3, the DNA is TGCGCCAGCAGCTCCCTTAACAGGGGTGCGAACACTGAAGCTTTCTTT.

This rearrangement joins TRBV2 to TRBJ1-2; D might be TRBD1 (6 bases). V lost 5 bases, J lost 5 bases, and 15 bases lay in between. Germline V gene sequence: CDR1 SNHLY, CDR2 FYNNEI. This CDR3 region has 14 residues. CDR3 in amino acids: CASSKDFTGYGYTF. CDR3 nucleotides: TGTGCCAGCAGTAAGGACTTTACAGGGTATGGCTACACCTTC.

This chain joins TRBV27 and TRBJ1-2; 7 nucleotides align to TRBD1. The CDR3 consists of 16 residues. Germline V gene data show CDR1 as MNHEY and CDR2 as SMNVEV (reference sequence). J was trimmed by 4 bases and V by 3 bases; bases with no gene match: 11. The DNA of the CDR3 is TGTGCCAGCAGTTTTATAAGGGGGCGCACCCTCTATGGCTACACCTTC. This encodes CASSFIRGRTLYGYTF.